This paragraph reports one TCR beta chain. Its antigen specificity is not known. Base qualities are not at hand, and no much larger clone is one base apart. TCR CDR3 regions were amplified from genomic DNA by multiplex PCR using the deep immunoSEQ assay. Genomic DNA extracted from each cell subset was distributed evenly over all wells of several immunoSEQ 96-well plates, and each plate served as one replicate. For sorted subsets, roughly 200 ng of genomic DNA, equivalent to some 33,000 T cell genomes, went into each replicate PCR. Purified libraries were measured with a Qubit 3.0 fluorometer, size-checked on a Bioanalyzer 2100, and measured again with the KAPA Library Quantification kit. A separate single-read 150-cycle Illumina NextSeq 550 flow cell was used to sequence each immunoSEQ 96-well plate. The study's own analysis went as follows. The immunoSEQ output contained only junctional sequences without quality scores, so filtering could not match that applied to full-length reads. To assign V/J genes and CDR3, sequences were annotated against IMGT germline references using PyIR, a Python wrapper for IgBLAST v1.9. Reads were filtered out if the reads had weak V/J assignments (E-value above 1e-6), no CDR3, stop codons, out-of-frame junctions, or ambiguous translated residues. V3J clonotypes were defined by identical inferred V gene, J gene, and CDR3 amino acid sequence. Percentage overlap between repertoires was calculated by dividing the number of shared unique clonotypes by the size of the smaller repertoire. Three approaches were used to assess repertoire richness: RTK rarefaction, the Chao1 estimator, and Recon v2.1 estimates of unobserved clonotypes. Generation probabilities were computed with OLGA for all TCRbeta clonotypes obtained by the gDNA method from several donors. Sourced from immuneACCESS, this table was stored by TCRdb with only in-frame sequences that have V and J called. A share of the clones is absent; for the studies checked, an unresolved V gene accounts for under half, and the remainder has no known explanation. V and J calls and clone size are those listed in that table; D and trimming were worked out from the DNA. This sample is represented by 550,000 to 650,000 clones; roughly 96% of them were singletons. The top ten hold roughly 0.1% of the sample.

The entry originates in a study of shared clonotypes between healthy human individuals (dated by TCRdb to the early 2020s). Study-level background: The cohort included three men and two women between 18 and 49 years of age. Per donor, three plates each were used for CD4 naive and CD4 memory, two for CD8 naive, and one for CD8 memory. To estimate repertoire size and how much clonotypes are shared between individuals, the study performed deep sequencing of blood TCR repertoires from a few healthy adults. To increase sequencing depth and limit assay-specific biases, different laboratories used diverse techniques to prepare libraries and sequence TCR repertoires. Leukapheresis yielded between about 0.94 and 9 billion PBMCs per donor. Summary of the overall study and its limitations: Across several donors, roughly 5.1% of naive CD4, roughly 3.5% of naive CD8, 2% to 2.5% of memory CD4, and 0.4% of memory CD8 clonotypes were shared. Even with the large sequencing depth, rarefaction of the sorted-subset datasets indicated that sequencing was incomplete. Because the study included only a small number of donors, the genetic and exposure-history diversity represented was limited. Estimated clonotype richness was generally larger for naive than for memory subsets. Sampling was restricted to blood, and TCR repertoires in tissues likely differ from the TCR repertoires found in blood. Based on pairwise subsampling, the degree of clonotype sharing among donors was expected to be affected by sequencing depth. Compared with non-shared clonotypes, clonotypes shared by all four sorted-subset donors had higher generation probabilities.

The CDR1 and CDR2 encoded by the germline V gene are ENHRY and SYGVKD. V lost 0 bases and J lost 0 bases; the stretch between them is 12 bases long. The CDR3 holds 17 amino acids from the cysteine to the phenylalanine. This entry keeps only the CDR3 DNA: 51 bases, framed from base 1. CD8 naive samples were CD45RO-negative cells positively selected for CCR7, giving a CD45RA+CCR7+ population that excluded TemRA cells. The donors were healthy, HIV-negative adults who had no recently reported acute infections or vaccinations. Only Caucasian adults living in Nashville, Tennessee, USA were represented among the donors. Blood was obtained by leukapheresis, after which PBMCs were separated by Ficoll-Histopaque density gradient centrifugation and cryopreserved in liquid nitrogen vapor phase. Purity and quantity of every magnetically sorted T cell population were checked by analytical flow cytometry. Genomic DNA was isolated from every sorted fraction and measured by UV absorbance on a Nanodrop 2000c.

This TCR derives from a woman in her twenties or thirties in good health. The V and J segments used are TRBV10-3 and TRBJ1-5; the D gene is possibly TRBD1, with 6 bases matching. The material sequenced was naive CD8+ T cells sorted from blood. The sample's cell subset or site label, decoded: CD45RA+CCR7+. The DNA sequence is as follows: TGTGCCATCAGTGAGTCTGGGGGCAGGTATAGCAATCAGCCCCAGCATTTT. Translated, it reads CAISESGGRYSNQPQHF.